The 24 T cell receptor beta chains in this list originate from one sample, sequenced in a study of T cell responses to AZD1222 COVID-19 vaccine. Data came from immunoSEQ multiplex PCR; TCRdb stores just in-frame clones and leaves some out. This table has roughly 140,000 clones, 90% to 95% appearing once. The starting material was peripheral blood, obtained on day 0 of AZD1222 vaccination. The origin of the receptors is an adult in good health.

The chain carries TRBV27 and TRBJ2-1; D perhaps matches TRBD2 (5 bases). The ends were cut back, 5 bases at V and 10 bases at J, with 12 bases in the middle. Germline CDR1 and CDR2: MNHEY and SMNVEV (reference sequence). The CDR3 is 12 residues long. The chain's CDR3 is CASSHLGGEQFF. The CDR3 nucleotides are TGTGCCAGCAGTCACCTAGGCGGGGAGCAGTTCTTC.

This clone came up a few times. V usage is TRBV18 and J usage is TRBJ1-5, with TRBD1 as a possible D gene (6 bases). CDR1 KGHSH and CDR2 LQKENI come from the germline V gene. The CDR3 runs to 16 residues. V lost 6 bases and J 2 bases, leaving 17 bases between the germline ends. In DNA form, the CDR3 reads TGTGCCAGCTCGCCATGGGGGGCGGGAGGCAATCAGCCCCAGCATTTT. Protein sequence: CASSPWGAGGNQPQHF.

The rearrangement joins TRBV6-5 to TRBJ2-7, with a weak D call TRBD2 (5 bases). CDR1 and CDR2 from the germline V gene are MNHEY and SVGAGI. Between the trimmed V and J ends, which lost 2 bases and 7 bases, there was a span of 6 bases. This CDR3 is built from 11 residues. The CDR3 nucleotides read TGTGCCAGCAGTTACCGCGGGGAGCAGTACTTC. This codes for CASSYRGEQYF.

The J gene is TRBJ2-1, the V gene TRBV7-2, with 13 bases lining up with TRBD2. CDR3 size: 16 residues. Germline CDR1 and CDR2: SGHTA and FQGNSA. Trimming cost V 4 bases and J 10 bases; bases outside gene matches: 10. CDR3 residues: CASSSRTSGSIREQFF. CDR3 DNA sequence: TGTGCCAGCAGCTCCCGGACTAGCGGGAGTATAAGGGAGCAGTTCTTC.

This chain connects TRBV7-3 to TRBJ2-1, with a weak D call TRBD1 (6 bases). The CDR3 spans 15 residues. CDR1 and CDR2 (germline): SGHTA, FQGTGA. V was trimmed by 4 bases and J by 6 bases, leaving 16 bases between them. DNA of the CDR3: TGTGCCAGCAGCTCCTCCCGCACAGGGCTCAATGAGCAGTTCTTC. Amino acids: CASSSSRTGLNEQFF.

The chain employs TRBV20-1 and TRBJ1-5; a possible D gene is TRBD1 (6 bases). The CDR3 length is 13 residues. Between the trimmed V and J ends, which lost 3 bases and 7 bases, there was a span of 13 bases. Germline V lookup: CDR1 DFQATT, CDR2 SNEGSKA (reference sequence). For the CDR3, the DNA is TGCAGTGCTAGTGGGGAGGGGGACCAGCCCCAGCATTTT. Amino acids: CSASGEGDQPQHF.

The chain uses TRBV6-1 and TRBJ1-4; no clear D. The germline CDR1 and CDR2 sequences are MNHNS and SASEGT. The CDR3 spans 19 residues. V was pared by 4 bases and J by 1 base, with 22 bases between. The DNA of the CDR3 is TGTGCCAGCAGTGTCGCTTTGTTCTTCGACACCGAAACTAATGAAAAACTGTTTTTT. This encodes CASSVALFFDTETNEKLFF.

This sequence joins TRBV19 and TRBJ1-2; 12 nucleotides align to TRBD1. With V trimmed by 5 bases and J by 5 bases, 6 bases remained unmatched. Germline CDR1 reads LNHDA; CDR2 reads SQIVND (reference sequence). This CDR3 is 15 amino acids long. The CDR3 loop reads CASSPGTGGGYGYTF. For the CDR3, the DNA is TGTGCCAGTAGTCCCGGGACAGGGGGCGGTTATGGCTACACCTTC.

CDR3: CASSLARNEAFF. The CDR3 DNA is TGTGCCAGCAGCTTAGCACGGAATGAAGCTTTCTTT. The chain is built from TRBV7-2 and TRBJ1-1; D remains unclear. Trimming cost V 0 bases and J 7 bases, with 6 bases left between them. The CDR3 runs to 12 residues. CDR1 SGHTA and CDR2 FQGNSA come from the germline V gene. The entire variable domain, with the rest obtained from reference TRBV7-2 and TRBJ1-1, is as follows: GAGVSQSPSNKVTEKGKDVELRCDPISGHTALYWYRQSLGQGLEFLIYFQGNSAPDKSGLPSDRFSAERTGGSVSTLTIQRTQQEDSAVYLCASSLARNEAFFGQGTRLTVV.

J is TRBJ2-5 and V is TRBV10-3; maybe TRBD2 (6 bases). Trimming removed 7 bases at V and 5 bases at J, with 14 bases between. Germline V gives CDR1 ENHRY, CDR2 SYGVKD. This CDR3 region has 13 residues. The CDR3 spells CAIKAEGRETQYF. The DNA for the CDR3 is TGTGCCATCAAAGCCGAAGGGAGGGAGACCCAGTACTTC.

CDR3 amino acids: CASSLTGELFF. The CDR3 DNA reads TGTGCCAGCAGCTTGACCGGGGAGCTGTTTTTT. The V gene is TRBV7-9, the J gene TRBJ2-2; D gene ambiguous. The ends were cut back, 3 bases at V and 5 bases at J, with 1 base in the middle. The CDR3 loop spans 11 amino acids. CDR1 SEHNR and CDR2 FQNEAQ come from the germline V gene (reference sequence).

This chain uses TRBV18 with TRBJ2-7, with 10 bases matching TRBD2. Trimming took 4 bases from V and 0 from J; bases not matched to a gene: 18. The CDR3 is 20 residues long. Germline V lookup: CDR1 KGHSH, CDR2 LQKENI. CDR3 sequence reads: CASSLLAGGLPLIGSYEQYF. CDR3 DNA: TGTGCCAGCTCACTGTTAGCGGGAGGACTTCCACTGATCGGCTCCTACGAGCAGTACTTC.

The chain has TRBV3-1 (or the pseudogene TRBV3-2) and TRBJ2-7; the match to TRBD2 covers 8 bases. CDR3 length equals 14 residues. In germline, CDR1 is LGHDT, CDR2 YNNKEL (reference sequence). V lost 3 bases and J lost 5; bases outside the gene matches: 6. CDR3 DNA: TGTGCCAGCAGCCAGGGAGCGGGAGACGACGAGCAGTACTTC. Residues: CASSQGAGDDEQYF.

The chain uses TRBV2 and TRBJ2-7, with no clear D. Germline V gene lookup returns CDR1 SNHLY and CDR2 FYNNEI. Trimming removed 4 bases at V and 7 bases at J, with 11 bases between. This CDR3 has 12 amino acids. The CDR3 bases are TGTGCCAGCAGTGGACCCCAAAGGGAGCAGTACTTC. Its protein product is CASSGPQREQYF.

The rearrangement uses TRBV21-1 and TRBJ2-1; TRBD2, the table's D call, lacks a check against the DNA. TRBV21-1 is marked as a pseudogene. The length of the CDR3 is 17 residues. The CDR3 sequence: CASSNLGLAGGQNEQFF. DNA for the CDR3: TGTGCCAGCAGCAACCTAGGACTAGCGGGAGGTCAAAATGAGCAGTTCTTC.

V gene TRBV5-5 combines with J gene TRBJ1-1; D gene ambiguous. CDR3 length equals 12 residues. V was clipped by 5 bases and J by 5 bases, with 10 bases between them. From germline, CDR1 is SGHKS and CDR2 YYEKEE (reference sequence). The CDR3 is CASRFLGTEAFF. The CDR3 DNA reads as TGTGCCAGCAGGTTTTTAGGGACTGAAGCTTTCTTT.

The chain combines TRBV6-2 or TRBV6-3 with TRBJ2-3; weak D call: TRBD2 (5 bases). Trimming stripped 4 bases from V and 9 bases from J, with 8 bases between. There are 11 residues in the CDR3. Germline V gene data show CDR1 as MNHEY and CDR2 as SVGEGT. The CDR3 spells CASSFERTQYF. DNA of the CDR3: TGTGCCAGCAGTTTTGAGCGGACGCAGTATTTT.

Only one count was recorded for this clone. The chain links TRBV19 to TRBJ1-2; the match to TRBD1 covers 7 bases. Germline trimming cut 4 bases from V and 7 bases from J; bases unmatched to any gene: 3. CDR1 and CDR2 (germline): LNHDA, SQIVND (reference sequence). The CDR3 runs 12 residues. The CDR3 sequence: CASSTGGFGYTF. The CDR3 DNA reads as TGTGCCAGTAGTACAGGGGGTTTTGGCTACACCTTC.

V is TRBV7-9 and J is TRBJ1-5; weak D call: TRBD1 (6 bases). Trimming shortened V by 5 bases and J by 4 bases, and 12 bases separated the two germline ends. CDR1 SEHNR and CDR2 FQNEAQ come from the germline V gene (reference sequence). This CDR3 has 14 amino acids. The CDR3 region has the DNA TGTGCCAGCAGCCCCGGGACAACGAATCAGCCCCAGCATTTT. Encoded protein: CASSPGTTNQPQHF.

The rearrangement joins TRBV28 to TRBJ1-4; possibly TRBD1 for D (6 bases). V lost 3 bases and J lost 7, with 12 bases in between. The CDR3 runs 14 residues. The germline V gene has CDR1 MDHEN and CDR2 SYDVKM. CDR3 amino acids: CASSFLQGSEKLFF. The CDR3 bases are TGTGCCAGCAGTTTCTTACAGGGAAGTGAAAAACTGTTTTTT. The variable domain in full, completed from reference TRBV28 and TRBJ1-4, reads DVKVTQSSRYLVKRTGEKVFLECVQDMDHENMFWYRQDPGLGLRLIYFSYDVKMKEKGDIPEGYSVSREKKERFSLILESASTNQTSMYLCASSFLQGSEKLFFGSGTQLSVL.

The chain couples TRBV30 to TRBJ2-2, with 7 bases fitting TRBD1. J was trimmed by 0 bases and V by 2 bases; bases with no gene match: 3. The germline CDR1 and CDR2 sequences are GTSNPN and SVGIG (reference sequence). The CDR3 runs to 15 residues. DNA of the CDR3: TGTGCCTGGAGTCGAGGGGGCGCGAACACCGGGGAGCTGTTTTTT. It specifies CAWSRGGANTGELFF.

This chain joins TRBV28 and TRBJ1-4; possible D gene TRBD1, 6 bases. Trimming shortened V by 6 bases and J by 7 bases, and 18 bases separated the two germline ends. The V gene's germline CDR1 is MDHEN and CDR2 SYDVKM. The CDR3 extends over 15 amino acids. The chain's CDR3 is CASRSTPPGVEKLFF. CDR3 nucleotide sequence: TGTGCCAGCAGATCAACTCCTCCAGGGGTTGAAAAACTGTTTTTT.

The chain has TRBV10-3 and TRBJ2-3; TRBD1 might be the D (6 bases). The germline CDR1 and CDR2 sequences are ENHRY and SYGVKD. Trimming stripped 7 bases from V and 6 bases from J, with 17 bases between. The CDR3 loop spans 14 amino acids. CDR3 nucleotides: TGTGCCATCAAAAGGGACACTTCCGCCGATACGCAGTATTTT. Amino acid sequence: CAIKRDTSADTQYF.

This chain uses TRBV4-1 with TRBJ2-1; D is unresolved. The CDR3 totals 15 residues. Germline V lookup: CDR1 MGHRA, CDR2 YSYEKL. Trimming took off 4 bases at V and 0 bases at J, with 10 bases between the two ends. CDR3 residues: CASSPLKSSYNEQFF. CDR3 bases: TGCGCCAGCAGCCCCCTTAAGAGCTCCTACAATGAGCAGTTCTTC.